The entry that follows covers one TCR beta chain sequence. The specificity of this receptor is unknown. The sample holds no much larger clone one base away, and base qualities are not on file. This entry comes from a study of blood T cell repertoires in COVID-19 (dated by TCRdb to 2019 to 2021). At the level of the whole study: Samples from collaborators originated in the United States, Italy and Spain and spanned both the acute and convalescent phases of COVID-19. The dataset comprised deeply sampled blood TCRbeta repertoires from subjects exposed to, actively infected with, or recovered from COVID-19. Where HLA class I and class II types were available, the types were taken from metadata supplied by the sample provider, not from assay-based typing. The repertoires were released in a freely available public database intended as a resource for research on the immune response to SARS-CoV-2. The samples were drawn from the first 160 participants of the ongoing ImmuneRACE study and from over a thousand subjects provided by 6 global collaborators. The prospective study material was composed of cDNA or gDNA derived from T cells, B-cell-depleted T cells, or PBMCs. Nearly every sample came with metadata listing a de-identified subject ID, COVID-19 status, age in years and sex.

Study-wide findings and limitations: How much clinical and demographic metadata was included differed by source and by participant, and the metadata was provided uncurated.

Spanning cysteine to phenylalanine, the CDR3 consists of 16 amino acids. CDR3 DNA only is kept here, 48 bases in frame from base 1. Deletion took 5 bases off V and 4 bases off J, with a span of 17 bases between the germline ends. CDR1 SEHNR and CDR2 FQNEAQ are derived from the germline V gene (reference sequence). In Seattle, one collaborating source enrolled patients while the infection was active and tracked those patients longitudinally over the course of disease. The collaborating institutions used their own protocols to collect whole blood in K2EDTA tubes. Collaborator samples were shipped for TCRbeta analysis as frozen whole blood, isolated PBMCs, or DNA extracted from either sample type. TCRbeta CDR3 regions were amplified from genomic DNA using the immunoSEQ Assay, a bias-controlled multiplex PCR. From the authors' description of their analysis: Within the assay, amplification of reference gene primers was used to estimate how many nucleated cells each sample contained. To quantify the absolute abundance of each unique TCRbeta CDR3 rearrangement, sequence reads were collapsed and filtered. For each sample, productive Simpson clonality was calculated by taking the square root of Simpson's diversity index across productive rearrangements. This is the immuneACCESS table as TCRdb keeps it, with only in-frame sequences that have V and J called. A part of the clones is gone; compared with another copy, unresolved V genes explain less than half, and the rest is unexplained. Clone size and the V and J calls come from that table; the DNA yielded D and trimming. Here the sample has fewer than 250,000 clones; roughly 90% occur a single time. The ten largest clonotypes hold 0.65% to 0.85% of the sample.

The chain links TRBV7-9 with TRBJ2-2; the D gene is perhaps TRBD2, on 6 matching bases. Sample: peripheral blood. This sequence originates from a man between 60 and 70 years old with COVID-19, enrolled during active disease. The DNA sequence reads TGTGCCAGCAGCACCCCGGAGGGGTCGGTCACCGGGGAGCTGTTTTTT. It is translated as CASSTPEGSVTGELFF.